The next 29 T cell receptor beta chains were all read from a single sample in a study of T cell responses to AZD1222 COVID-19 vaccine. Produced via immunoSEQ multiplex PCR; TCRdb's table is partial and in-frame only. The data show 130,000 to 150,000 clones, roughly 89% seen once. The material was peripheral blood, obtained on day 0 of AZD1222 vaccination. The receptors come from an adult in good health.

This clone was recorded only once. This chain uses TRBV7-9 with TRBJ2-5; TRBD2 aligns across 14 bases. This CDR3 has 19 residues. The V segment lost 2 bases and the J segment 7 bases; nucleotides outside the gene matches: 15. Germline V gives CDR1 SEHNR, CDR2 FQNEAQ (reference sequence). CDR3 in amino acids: CASSLSGPGTSGRRVTQYF. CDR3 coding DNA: TGTGCCAGCAGCTTATCCGGTCCCGGGACTAGCGGGAGAAGGGTGACCCAGTACTTC.

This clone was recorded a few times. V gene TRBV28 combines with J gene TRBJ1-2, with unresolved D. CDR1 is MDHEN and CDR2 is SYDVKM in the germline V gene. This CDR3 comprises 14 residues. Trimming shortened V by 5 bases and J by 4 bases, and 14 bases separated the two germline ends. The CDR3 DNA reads TGTGCCAGCAGTATCTCACGGAATCGCTATGGCTACACCTTC. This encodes CASSISRNRYGYTF.

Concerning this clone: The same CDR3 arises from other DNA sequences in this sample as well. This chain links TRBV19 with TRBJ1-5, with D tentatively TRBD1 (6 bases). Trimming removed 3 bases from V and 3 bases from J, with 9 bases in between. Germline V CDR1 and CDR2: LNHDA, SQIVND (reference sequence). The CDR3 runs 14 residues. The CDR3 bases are TGTGCCAGTAGTATGTACAGGGACAATCAGCCCCAGCATTTT. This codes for CASSMYRDNQPQHF.

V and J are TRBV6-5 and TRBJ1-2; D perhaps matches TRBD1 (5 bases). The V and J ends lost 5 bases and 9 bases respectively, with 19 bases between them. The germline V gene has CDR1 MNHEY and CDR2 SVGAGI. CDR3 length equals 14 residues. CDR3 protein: CASSPDTGVRSYTF. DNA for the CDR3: TGTGCCAGCAGTCCCGATACGGGGGTCAGGAGCTACACCTTC.

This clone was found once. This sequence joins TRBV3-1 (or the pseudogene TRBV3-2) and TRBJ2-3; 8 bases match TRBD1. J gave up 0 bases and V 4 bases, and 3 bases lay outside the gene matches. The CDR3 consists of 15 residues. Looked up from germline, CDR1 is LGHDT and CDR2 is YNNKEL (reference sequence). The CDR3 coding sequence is TGTGCCAGCAGCCCCAGGGGGCCTAGCACAGATACGCAGTATTTT. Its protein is CASSPRGPSTDTQYF.

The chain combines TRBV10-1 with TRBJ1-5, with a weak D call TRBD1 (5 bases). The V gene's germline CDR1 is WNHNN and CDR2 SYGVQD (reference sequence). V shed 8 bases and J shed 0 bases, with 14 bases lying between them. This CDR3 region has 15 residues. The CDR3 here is CASPLGRDSNQPQHF. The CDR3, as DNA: TGCGCCAGCCCTTTGGGACGGGATAGCAATCAGCCCCAGCATTTT.

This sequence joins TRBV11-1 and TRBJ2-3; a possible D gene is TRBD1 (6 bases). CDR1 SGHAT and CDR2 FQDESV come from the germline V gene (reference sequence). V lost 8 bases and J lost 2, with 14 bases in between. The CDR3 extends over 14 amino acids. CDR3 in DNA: TGTGCCAGCCAGAAAGACAGGCCCACAGATACGCAGTATTTT. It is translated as CASQKDRPTDTQYF.

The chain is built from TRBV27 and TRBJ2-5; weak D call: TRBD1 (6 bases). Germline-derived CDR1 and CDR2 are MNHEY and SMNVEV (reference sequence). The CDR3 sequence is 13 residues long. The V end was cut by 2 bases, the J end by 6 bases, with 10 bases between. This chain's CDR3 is CASSLIGQQTQYF. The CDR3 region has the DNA TGTGCCAGCAGTTTAATTGGACAGCAGACCCAGTACTTC.

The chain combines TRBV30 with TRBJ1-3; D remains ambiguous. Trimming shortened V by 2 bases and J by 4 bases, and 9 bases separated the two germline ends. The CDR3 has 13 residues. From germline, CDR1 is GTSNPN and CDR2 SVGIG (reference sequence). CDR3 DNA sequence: TGTGCCTGGAGTTTAACAGACGGAAACACCATATATTTT. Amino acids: CAWSLTDGNTIYF. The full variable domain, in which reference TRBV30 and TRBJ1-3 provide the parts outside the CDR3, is SQTIHQWPATLVQPVGSPLSLECTVEGTSNPNLYWYRQAAGRGLQLLFYSVGIGQISSEVPQNLSASRPQDRQFILSSKKLLLSDSGFYLCAWSLTDGNTIYFGEGSWLTVV.

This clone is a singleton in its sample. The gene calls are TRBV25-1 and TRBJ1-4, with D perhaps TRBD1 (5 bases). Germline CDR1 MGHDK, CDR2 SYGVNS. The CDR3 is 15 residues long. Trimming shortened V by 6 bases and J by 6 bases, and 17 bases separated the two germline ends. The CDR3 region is CASSDPGAWDEKLFF. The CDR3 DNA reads TGTGCCAGCAGCGACCCCGGGGCATGGGATGAAAAACTGTTTTTT.

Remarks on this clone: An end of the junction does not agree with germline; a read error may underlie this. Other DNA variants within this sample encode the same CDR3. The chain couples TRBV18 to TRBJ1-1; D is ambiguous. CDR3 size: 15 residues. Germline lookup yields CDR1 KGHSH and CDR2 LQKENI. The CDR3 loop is CASSPRAGMNTEAFF. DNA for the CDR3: TGTGCCAGCTCCCCACGAGCGGGGATGAACACTGAAGCTTTCTTT. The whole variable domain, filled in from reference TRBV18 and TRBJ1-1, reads NAGVMQNPRHLVRRRGQEARLRCSPMKGHSHVYWYRQLPEEGLKFMVYLQKENIIDESGMPKERFSAEFPKEGPSILRIQQVVRGDSAAYFCASSPRAGMNTEAFFGQGTRLTVV.

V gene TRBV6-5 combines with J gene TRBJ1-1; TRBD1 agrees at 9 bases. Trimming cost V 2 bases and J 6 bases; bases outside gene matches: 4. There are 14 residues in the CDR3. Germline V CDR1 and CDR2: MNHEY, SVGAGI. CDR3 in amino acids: CASSYGRQGAEAFF. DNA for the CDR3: TGTGCCAGCAGTTACGGCAGACAGGGGGCTGAAGCTTTCTTT.

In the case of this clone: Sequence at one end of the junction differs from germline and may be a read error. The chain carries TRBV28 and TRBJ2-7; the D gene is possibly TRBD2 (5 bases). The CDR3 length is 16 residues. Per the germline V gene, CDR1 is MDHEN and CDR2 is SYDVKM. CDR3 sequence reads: CVSSPAGFASSYEQYF. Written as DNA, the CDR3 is TGTGTCAGCAGTCCTGCGGGCTTCGCGAGTTCCTACGAGCAGTACTTC. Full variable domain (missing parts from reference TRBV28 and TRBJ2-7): DVKVTQSSRYLVKRTGEKVFLECVQDMDHENMFWYRQDPGLGLRLIYFSYDVKMKEKGDIPEGYSVSREKKERFSLILESASTNQTSMYLCVSSPAGFASSYEQYFGPGTRLTVT.

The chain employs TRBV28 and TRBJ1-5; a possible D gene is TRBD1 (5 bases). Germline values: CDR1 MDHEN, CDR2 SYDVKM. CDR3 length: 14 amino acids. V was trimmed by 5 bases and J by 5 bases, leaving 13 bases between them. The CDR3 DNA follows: TGTGCCAGCAGTCTAGCAGGGTTCGATCAGCCCCAGCATTTT. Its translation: CASSLAGFDQPQHF.

The CDR3 spells CASSRNRDSYEQYF. The CDR3 DNA is TGTGCCAGCAGCCGCAACCGGGACAGCTACGAGCAGTACTTC. The V gene is TRBV6-5, the J gene TRBJ2-7, with TRBD1 matching over 7 bases. This CDR3 is built from 14 residues. Looked up from germline, CDR1 is MNHEY and CDR2 is SVGAGI. V was pared by 6 bases and J by 3 bases, with 8 bases of the junction left unmatched.

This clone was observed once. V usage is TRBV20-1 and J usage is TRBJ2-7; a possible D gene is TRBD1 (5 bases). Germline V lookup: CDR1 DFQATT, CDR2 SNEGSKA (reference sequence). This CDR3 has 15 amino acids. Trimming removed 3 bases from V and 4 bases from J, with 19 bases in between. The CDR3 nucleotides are TGCAGTGCTAGTGCCCGAGGCAGGGCTTGGTACGAGCAGTACTTC. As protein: CSASARGRAWYEQYF.

Here the CDR3 reads CASSAVDRGTNEKLFF. The CDR3, as DNA: TGTGCCAGCAGTGCCGTGGACAGGGGAACTAATGAAAAACTGTTTTTT. The chain is built from TRBV6-1 and TRBJ1-4, with 9 bases matching TRBD1. The CDR3 has 16 amino acids. In germline, CDR1 is MNHNS, CDR2 SASEGT. The V gene end was trimmed by 4 bases and the J gene end by 1 base; junction bases not matched to a gene: 4.

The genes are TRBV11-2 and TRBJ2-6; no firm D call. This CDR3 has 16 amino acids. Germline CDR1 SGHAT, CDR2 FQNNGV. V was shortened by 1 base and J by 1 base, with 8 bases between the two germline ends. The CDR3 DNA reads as TGTGCCAGCAGCTTAGGGCCGATGTCTGGGGCCAACGTCCTGACTTTC. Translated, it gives CASSLGPMSGANVLTF.

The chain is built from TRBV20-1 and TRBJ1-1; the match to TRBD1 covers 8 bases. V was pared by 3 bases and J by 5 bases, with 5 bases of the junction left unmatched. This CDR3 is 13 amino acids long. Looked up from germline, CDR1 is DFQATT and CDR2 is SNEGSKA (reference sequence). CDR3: CSASSRGLTEAFF. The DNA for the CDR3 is TGCAGTGCTAGTAGCAGGGGGCTGACTGAAGCTTTCTTT.

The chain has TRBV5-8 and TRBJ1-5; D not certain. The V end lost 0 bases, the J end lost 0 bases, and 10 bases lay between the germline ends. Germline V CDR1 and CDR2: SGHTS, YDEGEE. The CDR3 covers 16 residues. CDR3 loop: CASSLANTVSNQPQHF. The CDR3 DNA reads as TGTGCCAGCAGCTTGGCCAACACAGTTAGCAATCAGCCCCAGCATTTT.

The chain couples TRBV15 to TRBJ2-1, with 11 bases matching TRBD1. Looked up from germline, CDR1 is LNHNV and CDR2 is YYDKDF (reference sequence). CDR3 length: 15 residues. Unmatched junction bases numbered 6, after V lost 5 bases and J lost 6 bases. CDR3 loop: CATSWTGGMGNEQFF. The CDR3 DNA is TGTGCCACCAGCTGGACAGGGGGCATGGGCAATGAGCAGTTCTTC. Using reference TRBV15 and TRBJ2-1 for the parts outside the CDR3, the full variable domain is DAMVIQNPRYQVTQFGKPVTLSCSQTLNHNVMYWYQQKSSQAPKLLFHYYDKDFNNEADTPDNFQSRRPNTSFCFLDIRSPGLGDTAMYLCATSWTGGMGNEQFFGPGTRLTVL.

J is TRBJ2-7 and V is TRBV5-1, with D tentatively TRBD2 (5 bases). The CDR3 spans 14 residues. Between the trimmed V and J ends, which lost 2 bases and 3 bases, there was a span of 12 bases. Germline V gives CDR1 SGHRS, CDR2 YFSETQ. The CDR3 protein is CASSFNSRDYEQYF. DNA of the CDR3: TGCGCCAGCAGCTTTAATTCGAGGGACTACGAGCAGTACTTC.

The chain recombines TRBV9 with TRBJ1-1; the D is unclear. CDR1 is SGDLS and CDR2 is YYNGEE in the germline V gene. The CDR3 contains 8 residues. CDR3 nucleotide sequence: TGTTCGTGGACTGAAGCTTTCTTT. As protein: CSWTEAFF.

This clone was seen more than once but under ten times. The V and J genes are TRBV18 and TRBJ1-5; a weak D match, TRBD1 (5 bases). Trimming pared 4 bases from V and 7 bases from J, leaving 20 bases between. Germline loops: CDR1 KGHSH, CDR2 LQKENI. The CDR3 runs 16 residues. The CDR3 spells CASSLGGLGREQPQHF. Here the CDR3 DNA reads TGTGCCAGCTCACTCGGCGGATTGGGCAGGGAACAGCCCCAGCATTTT.

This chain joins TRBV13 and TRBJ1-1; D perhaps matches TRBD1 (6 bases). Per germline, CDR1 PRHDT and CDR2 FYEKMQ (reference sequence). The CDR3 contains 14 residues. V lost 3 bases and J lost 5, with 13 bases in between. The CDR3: CASSFNHQGTEAFF. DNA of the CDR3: TGTGCCAGCAGCTTCAATCACCAGGGGACTGAAGCTTTCTTT.

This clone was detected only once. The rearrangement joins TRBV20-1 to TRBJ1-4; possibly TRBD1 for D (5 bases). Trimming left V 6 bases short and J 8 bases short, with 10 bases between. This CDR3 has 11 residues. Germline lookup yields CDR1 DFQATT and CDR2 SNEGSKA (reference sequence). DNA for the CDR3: TGCAGTGCAAGACAGCGCGAAAAACTGTTTTTT. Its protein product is CSARQREKLFF.

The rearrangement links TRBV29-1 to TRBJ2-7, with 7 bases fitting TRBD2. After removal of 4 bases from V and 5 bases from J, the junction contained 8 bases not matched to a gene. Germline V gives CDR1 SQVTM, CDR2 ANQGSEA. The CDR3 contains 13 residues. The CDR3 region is CSVAVGGPHEQYF. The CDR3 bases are TGCAGCGTTGCGGTGGGAGGGCCCCACGAGCAGTACTTC.

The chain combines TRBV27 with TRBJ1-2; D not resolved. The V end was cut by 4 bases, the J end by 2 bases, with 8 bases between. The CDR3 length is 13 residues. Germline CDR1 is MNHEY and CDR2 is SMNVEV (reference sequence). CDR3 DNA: TGTGCCAGCAGTTCCACTAGGAACTATGGCTACACCTTC. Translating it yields CASSSTRNYGYTF.

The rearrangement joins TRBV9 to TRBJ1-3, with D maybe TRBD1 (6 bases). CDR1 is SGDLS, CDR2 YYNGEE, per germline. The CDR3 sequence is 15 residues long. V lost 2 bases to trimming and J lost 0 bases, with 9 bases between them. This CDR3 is CASSVGQYSGNTIYF. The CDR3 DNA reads TGTGCCAGCAGCGTCGGACAGTACTCTGGAAACACCATATATTTT.